The 10 T cell receptor beta chains reported below all come from one sample, sequenced in a study of regulatory T cells in long-lasting Graves disease. As to time point: newly diagnosed GD, antithyroid drugs for less than 3 months. PBMCs provided the RNA from which the TCR library was made. For TCR beta, libraries came from iRepertoire HTBI primers and Arm-PCR of CDR3 regions. TCRdb ran MiXCR on the multiplex PCR reads and lists one entry per CDR3 protein. The table lists about 620,000 distinct CDR3 sequences, roughly 15% of them singletons, with approximately 20% in the top ten. The sample was also linked to a second study, of T cells in Graves' hyperthyroidism and ophthalmopathy.

Here the sequenced sample was peripheral blood mononuclear cells (PBMCs), taken at new diagnosis, from a patient treated with antithyroid drugs. The source of these receptors is a woman between 25 and 40 years old with Graves disease.

This clonotype was counted many times. The rearrangement joins TRBV7-9 to TRBJ2-3; 12 nucleotides line up with TRBD2. The V and J ends lost 2 bases and 5 bases, in that order; junction bases with no gene match: 2. Germline V CDR1 and CDR2: SEHNR, FQNEAQ (reference sequence). The CDR3 consists of 15 residues. The CDR3 loop is CASSLSGLAGDTQYF. The DNA for the CDR3 is TGTGCCAGCAGCTTATCGGGACTAGCGGGAGATACGCAGTATTTT. The full variable domain, completed using reference TRBV7-9 and TRBJ2-3, is DTGVSQNPRHKITKRGQNVTFRCDPISEHNRLYWYRQTLGQGPEFLTYFQNEAQLEKSRLLSDRFSAERPKGSFSTLEIQRTEQGDSAMYLCASSLSGLAGDTQYFGPGTRLTVL.

V usage is TRBV27 and J usage is TRBJ1-2; the match to TRBD1 covers 8 bases. The CDR3 loop spans 16 amino acids. V trimming: 5 bases; J trimming: 8 bases; junction bases outside the gene matches: 16. Germline values: CDR1 MNHEY, CDR2 SMNVEV (reference sequence). The CDR3 DNA reads TGTGCCAGCAGTCACCATAAAAAGGACAGGGTACGGGGCTACACCTTC. Translated, it gives CASSHHKKDRVRGYTF.

The rearrangement uses TRBV6-1 and TRBJ1-5; D is ambiguous. The CDR3 runs to 14 residues. V lost 6 bases and J 0 bases, leaving 9 bases between the germline ends. Germline V gene sequence: CDR1 MNHNS, CDR2 SASEGT. CDR3 amino acids: CASRRAYSNQPQHF. In DNA, the CDR3 is TGTGCCAGCAGAAGGGCATATAGCAATCAGCCCCAGCATTTT.

This sequence joins TRBV27 and TRBJ2-6, with unresolved D. V was clipped by 5 bases and J by 0 bases, with 14 bases between them. Germline V lookup: CDR1 MNHEY, CDR2 SMNVEV (reference sequence). This CDR3 comprises 17 residues. In DNA form, the CDR3 reads TGTGCCAGCAGTCCACGGACGGGTTTCTCTGGGGCCAACGTCCTGACTTTC. This codes for CASSPRTGFSGANVLTF.

The chain combines TRBV18 with TRBJ2-7; TRBD2 agrees at 11 bases. V lost 6 bases, J lost 0 bases, and 7 bases stayed unmatched. CDR1 is KGHSH, CDR2 LQKENI, per germline. CDR3 length: 16 residues. The CDR3 loop reads CASSPLLAGVSYEQYF. The CDR3 DNA reads as TGTGCCAGCTCTCCCTTACTAGCGGGAGTCTCCTACGAGCAGTACTTC. Full variable domain (remainder filled in from reference TRBV18 and TRBJ2-7): NAGVMQNPRHLVRRRGQEARLRCSPMKGHSHVYWYRQLPEEGLKFMVYLQKENIIDESGMPKERFSAEFPKEGPSILRIQQVVRGDSAAYFCASSPLLAGVSYEQYFGPGTRLTVT.

The CDR3 bases are TGCGCCAGCAGCCCGATAGGTAATGAGCAGTTCTTC. Its protein is CASSPIGNEQFF. The chain employs TRBV5-1 and TRBJ2-1; D uncertain. Germline lookup yields CDR1 SGHRS and CDR2 YFSETQ. The germline V and J ends were trimmed by 4 bases and 7 bases, with 9 bases remaining between them. This CDR3 is 12 amino acids long. The whole variable domain, filled in from reference TRBV5-1 and TRBJ2-1, reads KAGVTQTPRYLIKTRGQQVTLSCSPISGHRSVSWYQQTPGQGLQFLFEYFSETQRNKGNFPGRFSGRQFSNSRSEMNVSTLELGDSALYLCASSPIGNEQFFGPGTRLTVL.

J is TRBJ2-5 and V is TRBV19; the match to TRBD2 covers 7 bases. The CDR3 is 16 residues long. J was trimmed by 5 bases and V by 3 bases; bases with no gene match: 12. Germline V lookup: CDR1 LNHDA, CDR2 SQIVND (reference sequence). CDR3 nucleotides: TGTGCCAGTAGTATCGGGACCGTGACTAGCAGTGAGACCCAGTACTTC. Amino acids: CASSIGTVTSSETQYF.

This clonotype was observed at least ten times. This chain connects TRBV5-1 to TRBJ2-3; D not certain. The V gene's germline CDR1 is SGHRS and CDR2 YFSETQ. The germline V and J ends were trimmed by 0 bases and 0 bases, with 5 bases remaining between them. The CDR3 is 14 amino acids. CDR3 region: CASSLESSTDTQYF. In DNA form, the CDR3 reads TGCGCCAGCAGCTTGGAGAGTAGCACAGATACGCAGTATTTT.

V usage is TRBV29-1 and J usage is TRBJ2-1; 8 bases map to TRBD2. CDR3 length: 14 amino acids. CDR1 SQVTM and CDR2 ANQGSEA come from the germline V gene. The trim removed 4 bases at V and 8 bases at J, leaving 10 bases unmatched. CDR3 residues: CSVAPTSAADEQFF. In DNA, the CDR3 is TGCAGCGTTGCCCCGACTAGCGCCGCCGATGAGCAGTTCTTC.

The chain joins TRBV5-1 to TRBJ2-2; TRBD1 might be the D (6 bases). This CDR3 contains 15 residues. Deletions cut 3 bases from V and 0 bases from J, with 9 bases between. CDR1 and CDR2 (germline): SGHRS, YFSETQ. The CDR3 bases are TGCGCCAGCAGCTCACGGACAGCGAACACCGGGGAGCTGTTTTTT. It codes for CASSSRTANTGELFF. Drawing the rest from reference TRBV5-1 and TRBJ2-2, the complete variable domain is KAGVTQTPRYLIKTRGQQVTLSCSPISGHRSVSWYQQTPGQGLQFLFEYFSETQRNKGNFPGRFSGRQFSNSRSEMNVSTLELGDSALYLCASSSRTANTGELFFGEGSRLTVL.